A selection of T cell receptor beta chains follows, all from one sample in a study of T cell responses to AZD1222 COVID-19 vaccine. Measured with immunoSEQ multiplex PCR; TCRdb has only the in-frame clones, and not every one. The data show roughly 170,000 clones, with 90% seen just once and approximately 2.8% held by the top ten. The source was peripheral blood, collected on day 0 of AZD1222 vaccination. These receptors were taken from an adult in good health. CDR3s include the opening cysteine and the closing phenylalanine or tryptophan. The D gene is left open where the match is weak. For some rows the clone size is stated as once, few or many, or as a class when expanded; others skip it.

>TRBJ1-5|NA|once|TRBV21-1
TGTGCCAGCAGCCTGGGGGGGCGCGGGGGCAATCAGCCCCAGCATTTT
CASSLGGRGGNQPQHF
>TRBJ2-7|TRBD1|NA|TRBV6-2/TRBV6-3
TGTGCCAGCAGTTCAAGGACAGGGGGAAGCTACGAGCAGTACTTC
CASSSRTGGSYEQYF
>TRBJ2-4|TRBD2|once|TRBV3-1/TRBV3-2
TGTGCCAGCAGCCAAGATGGCCTAGCGGCCAACATTCAGTACTTC
CASSQDGLAANIQYF
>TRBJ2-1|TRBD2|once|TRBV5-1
TGCGCCAGCAGCTTGGCGGGGGGGGCCCCCTACAATGAGCAGTTCTTC
CASSLAGGAPYNEQFF
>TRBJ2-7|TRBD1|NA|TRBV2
TGTGCCAGCAGGCCGGGACAGGGTCTCTACGAGCAGTACTTC
CASRPGQGLYEQYF
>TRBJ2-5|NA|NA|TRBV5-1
TGCGCCAGCAGCTTGGGACGGACGGAGGAGACCCAGTACTTC
CASSLGRTEETQYF
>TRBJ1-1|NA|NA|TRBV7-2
TGTGCCAGCAGCTTAGAGGGCAGGCGGACTGAAGCTTTCTTT
CASSLEGRRTEAFF
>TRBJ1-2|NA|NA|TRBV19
TGTGCCAGTAGACCCGACAGGCCCATAGGCTACACCTTC
CASRPDRPIGYTF
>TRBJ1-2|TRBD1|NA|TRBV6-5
TGTGCCAGCAGTTTTCGGACAGGTCCTAACTATGGCTACACCTTC
CASSFRTGPNYGYTF
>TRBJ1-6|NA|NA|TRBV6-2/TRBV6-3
TGTGCCAGCAGTTATGTGACAGAGAATTCACCCCTCCACTTT
CASSYVTENSPLHF
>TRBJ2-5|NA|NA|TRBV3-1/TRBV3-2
TGTGCCAGCAGCCATGCCGCGGCGACCCAGTACTTC
CASSHAAATQYF
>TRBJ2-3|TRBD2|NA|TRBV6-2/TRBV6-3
TGTGCCAGCAGTTTAACAATCCCGGGACTAGCGGGGGCGACCACAGATACGCAGTATTTT
CASSLTIPGLAGATTDTQYF
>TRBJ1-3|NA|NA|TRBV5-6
TGTGCCAGCAGCTGGGGGGACTTAGGGCGGTCCTACTCTGGAAACACCATATATTTT
CASSWGDLGRSYSGNTIYF
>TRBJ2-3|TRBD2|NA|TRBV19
TGTGCCAGTAGTATGGACATCTCCGGGACTAGCGGGGGGGGCCGAACGCAGTATTTT
CASSMDISGTSGGGRTQYF
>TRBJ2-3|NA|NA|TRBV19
TGTGCCAGTAGTATATGGGTAACAGATACGCAGTATTTT
CASSIWVTDTQYF
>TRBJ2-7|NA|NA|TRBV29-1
TGCAGCGTTGATCACGCGGGGGAGCAGTACTTC
CSVDHAGEQYF
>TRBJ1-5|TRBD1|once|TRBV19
TGTGCCAGTAGTGCGGGACAGGGAGAGAATTTT
CASSAGQGENF